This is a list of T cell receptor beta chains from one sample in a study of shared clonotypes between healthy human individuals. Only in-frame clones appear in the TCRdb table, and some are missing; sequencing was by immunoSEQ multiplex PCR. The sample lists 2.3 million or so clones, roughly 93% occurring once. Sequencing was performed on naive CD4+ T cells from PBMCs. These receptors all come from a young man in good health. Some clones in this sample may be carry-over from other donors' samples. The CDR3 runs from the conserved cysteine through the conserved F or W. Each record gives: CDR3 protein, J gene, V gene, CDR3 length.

CASSRGLAGKETQYF	TRBJ2-5	TRBV5-1	15
CASSLAQYGYTF	TRBJ1-2	TRBV28	12
CASSKNGLADYNEQFF	TRBJ2-1	TRBV6-4	16
CASTGSSGNQPQHF	TRBJ1-5	TRBV18	14
CASSYSIGGSYGYTF	TRBJ1-2	TRBV6-6	15
CASRAGATNEKLFF	TRBJ1-4	TRBV2	14
CASSQVLGSGGYTF	TRBJ1-2	TRBV14	14
CASSAWTTLTGELFF	TRBJ2-2	TRBV9	15
CASSSAGGGDEQFF	TRBJ2-1	TRBV7-6	14
CASSPRGPSGANYEQYF	TRBJ2-7	TRBV18	17
CASSLGDGGNQPQHF	TRBJ1-5	TRBV5-1	15
CASSLGHLAVEQYF	TRBJ2-7	TRBV11-2	14
CASSSLTVQVTGELFF	TRBJ2-2	TRBV5-1	16
CASSLRQGAGTGELFF	TRBJ2-2	TRBV5-1	16
CASRTGPSGVYEQYF	TRBJ2-7	TRBV5-1	15
CASSFFQGQAGSNYGYTF	TRBJ1-2	TRBV5-1	18
CASSFQRAYGYTF	TRBJ1-2	TRBV7-2	13
CASSFGAESPLHF	TRBJ1-6	TRBV7-9	13
CASRWEGWGSGELFF	TRBJ2-2	TRBV6-5	15
CASSLRLAESIPYNEQFF	TRBJ2-1	TRBV7-2	18
CASSPPSWDSGTDTQYF	TRBJ2-3	TRBV28	17
CASSGTGGEETQYF	TRBJ2-5	TRBV5-1	14
CASSRGQGTTDKQYF	TRBJ2-7	TRBV18	15
CASRDRRGAGELFF	TRBJ2-2	TRBV7-9	14
CASSLDGGRRNTIYF	TRBJ1-3	TRBV5-4	15
CASSVRSGRGNEQFF	TRBJ2-1	TRBV9	15